Presented here are 2 T cell receptor beta chains from one specimen sequenced in a study of blood T cell repertoires in COVID-19. Generated by immunoSEQ multiplex PCR, the TCRdb table keeps only in-frame clones and is missing some. The data contain around 100,000 clones, around nine tenths of them singletons. Sequenced sample: peripheral blood. These receptors originate from a man between 35 and 55 years old with acute or convalescent COVID-19.

This clone came up once. The rearrangement joins TRBV7-9 to TRBJ1-4; D possibly corresponds to TRBD1 (5 bases). Trimming pared 6 bases from V and 6 bases from J, leaving 14 bases between. The CDR3 runs 14 residues. Germline CDR1 reads SEHNR; CDR2 reads FQNEAQ (reference sequence). CDR3 loop: CASRPWGLDEKLFF. The CDR3 DNA is TGTGCCAGCAGACCTTGGGGACTGGATGAAAAACTGTTTTTT.

V gene TRBV12-3 or TRBV12-4 combines with J gene TRBJ2-1; D uncertain. The CDR3 sequence is 13 residues long. The germline V and J ends were trimmed by 2 bases and 4 bases, with 6 bases remaining between them. The CDR3 loop is CASSLFGYNEQFF. DNA of the CDR3: TGTGCCAGCAGTTTATTCGGGTACAATGAGCAGTTCTTC.